This T cell receptor beta chain comes out of a study of T cells in Graves' hyperthyroidism and ophthalmopathy. Study-wide results and caveats: Blood also carried most thyroid clonotypes expanded above 0.001.

As concerns this clonotype: Its target is unknown.

Amplified TCR beta CDR3 regions derived from RNA transcripts. Primed by the HTBI set, a first-round RT-PCR was run on the TCR CDR3. TCRdb re-derived calls from the multiplex PCR reads in MiXCR, one entry per CDR3 protein. The sample contains 250,000 to 300,000 distinct CDR3 sequences, about 15% of which appear only once. Diagnostic decisions used clinical symptoms, serum thyroxine and TRAb, thyroid ultrasound and orbital computed tomography. The origin of this receptor is a woman aged 40 to 49 with Graves' hyperthyroidism that later progressed to Graves' ophthalmopathy. Sequences were obtained from blood.

As DNA, the CDR3 is TGCAGTGCAGCTGGACTAGTGGGTATCGAGACCCAGTACTTC. Protein: CSAAGLVGIETQYF. This chain connects TRBV20-1 to TRBJ2-5; 7 positions match TRBD2. The germline gives CDR1 DFQATT, CDR2 SNEGSKA (reference sequence). Trimming took 6 bases from V and 5 from J; bases not matched to a gene: 12. The CDR3 loop spans 14 amino acids.